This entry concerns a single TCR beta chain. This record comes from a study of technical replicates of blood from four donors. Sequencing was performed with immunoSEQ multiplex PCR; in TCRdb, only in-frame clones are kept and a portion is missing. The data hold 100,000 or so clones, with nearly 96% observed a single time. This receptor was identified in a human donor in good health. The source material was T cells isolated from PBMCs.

CDR3 residues: CASSSATGLPGYGYTF. The CDR3, as DNA: TGTGCCAGCAGCTCTGCGACAGGTCTCCCGGGCTATGGCTACACCTTC. This chain joins TRBV7-9 and TRBJ1-2; D is perhaps TRBD1 (6 bases). V shed 4 bases and J shed 4 bases, with 19 bases lying between them. CDR3 size: 16 residues. Germline V gives CDR1 SEHNR, CDR2 FQNEAQ (reference sequence). Filled out from reference TRBV7-9 and TRBJ1-2, the complete variable domain reads DTGVSQNPRHKITKRGQNVTFRCDPISEHNRLYWYRQTLGQGPEFLTYFQNEAQLEKSRLLSDRFSAERPKGSFSTLEIQRTEQGDSAMYLCASSSATGLPGYGYTFGSGTRLTVV.